The entry below describes one T cell receptor (beta chain). The V gene lost 3 bases and the J gene lost 0 bases, with 11 bases spanning the gap. This CDR3 has 15 amino acids. The data stem from a study of T cells in Graves' hyperthyroidism and ophthalmopathy. It was RNA transcripts that yielded the amplified TCR beta CDR3 regions. HTBI primers were employed in a first-round RT-PCR of the TCR CDR3. One entry per CDR3 protein, called by TCRdb with MiXCR from the multiplex PCR reads. The table shows a few hundred thousand distinct CDR3 sequences, with less than 25% occurring only once. Sequenced: blood. The genes are TRBV12-3 or TRBV12-4 and TRBJ1-1; D ambiguous. This clonotype originated in a man younger than 35 with Graves' hyperthyroidism. The CDR3, as DNA: TGTGCCAGCAGTTTCCGGTCCGGACTGAACACTGAAGCTTTCTTT. Its translation: CASSFRSGLNTEAFF.